What follows is one TCR beta chain and its context. What it binds is unknown. The data originate from a study of cytomegalovirus exposure and HLA in healthy donors. Study conclusions and caveats: TCR beta V segments were, for the most part, productive about 87% or about 30% of the time in an earlier analysis. The study reported that TCR beta sequences accurately predicted HLA-A and HLA-B alleles in most subjects.

Whereas donors were nominally healthy upon sampling, unrecorded immune exposures were probable. This CDR3 spans 16 amino acids. Germline V CDR1 and CDR2: MNHEY, SVGAGI. The study ran its PCR with 60 Vbeta and 13 Jbeta primers. TCRdb's table, derived via immunoSEQ multiplex PCR, lists solely in-frame clones and lacks some. This repertoire comprises 150,000 or so clones; its ten largest clones make up roughly 2%. The V call is TRBV6-5, the J call TRBJ2-5; TRBD2 might be the D (5 bases). The J call may be faulty, since TRBJ2-7 better matches the DNA end. Sequenced input: PBMCs. This TCR derives from a young man in good health and CMV-seronegative. This CDR3 reads CASSYSSPSQLYEQYF. CDR3 in DNA: TGTGCCAGCAGTTACTCGAGTCCTAGCCAACTTTACGAGCAGTACTTC.